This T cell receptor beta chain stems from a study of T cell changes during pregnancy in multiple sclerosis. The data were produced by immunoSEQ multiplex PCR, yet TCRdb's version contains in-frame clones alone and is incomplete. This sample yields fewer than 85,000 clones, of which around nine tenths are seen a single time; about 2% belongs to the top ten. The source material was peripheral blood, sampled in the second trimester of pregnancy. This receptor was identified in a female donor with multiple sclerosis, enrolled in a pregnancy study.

The DNA for the CDR3 is TGTGCCAGCAACGGACAGGGGGAGGCCGGGGAGCTGTTTTTT. Amino acids: CASNGQGEAGELFF. V is TRBV2 and J is TRBJ2-2, with 10 bases fitting TRBD1. Germline CDR1 SNHLY, CDR2 FYNNEI. CDR3 size: 14 residues. With V trimmed by 7 bases and J by 6 bases, 5 bases remained unmatched.